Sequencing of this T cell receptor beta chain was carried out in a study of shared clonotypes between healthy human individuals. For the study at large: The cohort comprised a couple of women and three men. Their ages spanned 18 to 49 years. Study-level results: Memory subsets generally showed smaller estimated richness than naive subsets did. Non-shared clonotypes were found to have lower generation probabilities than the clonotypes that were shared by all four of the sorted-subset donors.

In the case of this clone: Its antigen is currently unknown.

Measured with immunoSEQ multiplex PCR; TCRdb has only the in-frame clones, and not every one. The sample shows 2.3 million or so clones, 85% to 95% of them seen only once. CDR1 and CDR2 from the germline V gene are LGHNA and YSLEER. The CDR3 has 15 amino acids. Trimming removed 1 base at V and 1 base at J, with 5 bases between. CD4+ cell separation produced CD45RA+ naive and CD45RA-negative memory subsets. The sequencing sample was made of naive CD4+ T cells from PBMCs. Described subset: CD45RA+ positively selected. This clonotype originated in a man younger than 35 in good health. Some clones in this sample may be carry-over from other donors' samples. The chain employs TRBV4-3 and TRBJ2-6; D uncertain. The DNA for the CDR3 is TGCGCCAGCAGCCAAGTTATTTCTGGGGCCAACGTCCTGACTTTC. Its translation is CASSQVISGANVLTF.